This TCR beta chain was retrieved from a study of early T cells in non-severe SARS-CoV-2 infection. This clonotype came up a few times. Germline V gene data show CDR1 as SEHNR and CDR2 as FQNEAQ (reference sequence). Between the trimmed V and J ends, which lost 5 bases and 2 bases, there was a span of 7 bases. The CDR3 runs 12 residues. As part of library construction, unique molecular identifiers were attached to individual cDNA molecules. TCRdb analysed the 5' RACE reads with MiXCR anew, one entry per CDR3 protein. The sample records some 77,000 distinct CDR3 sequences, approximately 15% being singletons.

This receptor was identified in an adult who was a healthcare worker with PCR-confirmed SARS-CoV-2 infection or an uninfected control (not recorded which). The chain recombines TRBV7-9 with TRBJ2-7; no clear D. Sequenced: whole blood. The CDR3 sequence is CASSAGPYEQYF. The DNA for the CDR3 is TGTGCCAGCAGCGCCGGACCCTACGAGCAGTACTTC. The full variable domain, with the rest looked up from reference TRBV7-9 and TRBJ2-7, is DTGVSQNPRHKITKRGQNVTFRCDPISEHNRLYWYRQTLGQGPEFLTYFQNEAQLEKSRLLSDRFSAERPKGSFSTLEIQRTEQGDSAMYLCASSAGPYEQYFGPGTRLTVT.